The T cell receptor beta chain under discussion was sequenced for a study of Ad26.COV2.S vaccination and SARS-CoV-2 variants. The overall study: Each vaccinee took Ad26.COV2.S intramuscularly, once or twice 56 days apart. Overall study results and limits: Comparable non-spike TCR breadth was observed in vaccine and placebo recipients.

The assay was immunoSEQ multiplex PCR, and TCRdb's table has in-frame clones only and misses some. The sample holds some 250,000 clones; roughly 90% are singletons and the top ten take about 10%. Trimming removed 1 base at V and 4 bases at J, with 7 bases between. The length of the CDR3 is 13 residues. Of note for this clone: Its cognate antigen is unknown.

As for treatment: 19 received Ad26.COV2.S at low or high dose, single or two shots; five or six received placebo; per-sample allocation not given. Material that was analyzed had been drawn on day 63 after the first vaccine or placebo injection. The chain joins TRBV12-3 or TRBV12-4 to TRBJ2-5, with D hard to call. This clonotype was obtained from a person aged 18 to 59 who received the Ad26.COV2.S COVID-19 vaccine or a placebo. Sequencing was performed on peripheral blood, taken in a trial of Ad26.COV2.S vaccine versus placebo. CDR3 residues: CASSLGVGETQYF. In DNA form, the CDR3 reads TGTGCCAGCAGTTTAGGAGTTGGAGAGACCCAGTACTTC.